This T cell receptor (beta chain) was documented in a study of cytomegalovirus exposure and HLA in healthy donors. The study's findings and limits: Because they were indistinguishable, some V segments, including TRBV6-2 and TRBV6-3, were excluded.

Regarding this clone: The antigen remains unidentified.

Between the trimmed V and J ends, which lost 6 bases and 5 bases, there was a span of 14 bases. Germline V gene lookup returns CDR1 MNHNS and CDR2 SASEGT. CDR3 size: 14 residues. The PCR used 60 Vbeta and 13 Jbeta primers. The table came from immunoSEQ multiplex PCR; TCRdb's copy has only in-frame clones and leaves some out. Of roughly 220,000 clones in the sample, 65% to 80% were seen once. This TCR was recovered from a man aged 45-65 years in good health and CMV-seronegative. J is TRBJ2-4 and V is TRBV6-1; D perhaps matches TRBD1 (5 bases). The source material was PBMCs. The CDR3, as DNA: TGTGCCAGCAGAGCAAACTTCAGGGAAAACATTCAGTACTTC. Translating gives CASRANFRENIQYF.